The clone carrying this TCR beta chain has at least ten counts. What it binds is not known. Germline trimming cut 1 base from V and 7 bases from J; bases unmatched to any gene: 4. This CDR3 is built from 14 residues. Per germline, CDR1 SGHTA and CDR2 FQGNSA. This entry comes from a study of T cell repertoires in cytomegalovirus infection. As for the study in general: A matching HLA type, together with CMV infection, was signaled by public TCR beta signatures.

Findings and caveats of the study: CMV carriers with the relevant HLA were identified by cumulative public TCR beta family frequency. Across the ex vivo response, the dominant clonotypes were HLA-C-restricted CMV-specific TCR beta clonotypes.

A single record per CDR3 protein comes from TCRdb applying MiXCR to the reads. The sample records 450,000 to 650,000 distinct CDR3 sequences, roughly 29% being singletons. V gene TRBV7-2 combines with J gene TRBJ2-7, with TRBD1 matching over 10 bases. The sequenced sample was PBMCs. This receptor was taken from a human donor in good health (CMV status not recorded). Some clones in this sample may be carry-over from other donors' samples. CDR3 loop: CASSLGGTGVEQYV. In DNA form, the CDR3 reads TGTGCCAGCAGCTTAGGAGGGACAGGGGTTGAGCAGTACGTC.